A single sample gave rise to the 2 T cell receptor beta chains below, sequenced in a study of human T cells and chemical hapten exposure. The time point: patch test 1, 2 weeks after DPC sensitization. This sample's treatment: therapeutic diphenylcyclopropenone sensitization with weekly scalp DPC. One entry per CDR3 protein, called by TCRdb with MiXCR from the RACE reads. The repertoire holds 350,000 or so distinct CDR3 sequences, with about 7% as singletons. Here the sequenced sample was whole blood, taken in connection with sensitization to the hapten diphenylcyclopropenone (DPC). These receptors were collected from a woman aged 18 to 35 with alopecia areata. Some clones in this sample may be carry-over from other donors' samples.

V is TRBV4-3 and J is TRBJ2-2; D possibly uses TRBD1 or TRBD2 (5 bases each). CDR1 is LGHNA, CDR2 YSLEER, per germline. Trimming took 0 bases from V and 5 from J, leaving 16 bases between them. The CDR3 sequence is 17 residues long. In DNA form, the CDR3 reads TGCGCCAGCAGCCAAGATAGGGGAGAGGGCGGTACCGGGGAGCTGTTTTTT. Translated: CASSQDRGEGGTGELFF.

The chain has TRBV6-1 and TRBJ1-4, with 8 nucleotides matching TRBD1. Germline V gives CDR1 MNHNS, CDR2 SASEGT. With V trimmed by 5 bases and J by 7 bases, 12 bases remained unmatched. The CDR3 runs 16 residues. The CDR3 here is CASSHLGQGAPEKLFF. CDR3 DNA: TGTGCCAGCAGTCACCTTGGCCAGGGGGCGCCTGAAAAACTGTTTTTT.